This is a list of T cell receptor beta chains from one sample in a study of blood T cell repertoires in COVID-19. Clones were read by immunoSEQ multiplex PCR, and TCRdb kept only the in-frame ones, dropping some. The repertoire holds hundreds of thousands of clones, with roughly 90% as singletons. Sequencing was performed on peripheral blood. These receptor sequences come from a woman aged 30 to 39 with COVID-19, enrolled during active disease. Both conserved end residues are part of each CDR3. The D gene is left open where the match is weak. Clone size is shown for a subset of rows, as once, few, many or a class of expanded clone.

V: TRBV29-1; size: -; J: TRBJ1-2; D: -; DNA: TGCAGCGTTGGACAGGCCCCTGGCTACACCTTC; CDR3: CSVGQAPGYTF
V: TRBV9; size: -; J: TRBJ2-7; D: -; DNA: TGTGCCAGCCGCGAGAGGGACTACGAGCAGTACTTC; CDR3: CASRERDYEQYF
V: TRBV3-1/TRBV3-2; size: -; J: TRBJ2-5; D: TRBD1; DNA: TGTGCCAGCAGCTCCAACAGGGGGCGGGAGACCCAGTACTTC; CDR3: CASSSNRGRETQYF
V: TRBV20-1; size: -; J: TRBJ2-1; D: -; DNA: TGCAGTGCTAGTCCCTCTTTGTTCGCGGTCTACAATGAGCAGTTCTTC; CDR3: CSASPSLFAVYNEQFF
V: TRBV25-1; size: -; J: TRBJ2-1; D: TRBD2; DNA: TGTGCCAGCATGGGACTAGCGGGCAATGAGCAGTTCTTC; CDR3: CASMGLAGNEQFF
V: TRBV19; size: -; J: TRBJ2-7; D: TRBD1; DNA: TGTGCCAGTAGTATACGAGGACAGGGGGACTACGAGCAGTACTTC; CDR3: CASSIRGQGDYEQYF
V: TRBV7-8; size: once; J: TRBJ1-3; D: TRBD1; DNA: TGTGCCAGCAGCATTGCCGGGACAGGGGGACCTGGAAACACCATATATTTT; CDR3: CASSIAGTGGPGNTIYF
V: TRBV5-1; size: -; J: TRBJ2-1; D: -; DNA: TGCGCCAGCAGCTTGGGAGGGAGTTCCTACAATGAGCAGTTCTTC; CDR3: CASSLGGSSYNEQFF
V: TRBV6-5; size: -; J: TRBJ2-7; D: -; DNA: TGTGCCAGCAGTTACTCGGGGCAGGTTACCGCCTACGAGCAGTACTTC; CDR3: CASSYSGQVTAYEQYF
V: TRBV7-6; size: -; J: TRBJ2-1; D: TRBD2; DNA: TGTGCCAGCAGCTTAGGTCCGCGGGAGATTGACAATGAGCAGTTCTTC; CDR3: CASSLGPREIDNEQFF
V: TRBV18; size: -; J: TRBJ1-5; D: TRBD1; DNA: TGTGCCAGCTCACCACAGGGGGCTGGCGTGGGGCAGCCCCAGCATTTT; CDR3: CASSPQGAGVGQPQHF
V: TRBV2; size: -; J: TRBJ2-3; D: TRBD2; DNA: TGTGCCAGCAGATTGGGACTACTCACAGATACGCAGTATTTT; CDR3: CASRLGLLTDTQYF
V: TRBV7-2; size: -; J: TRBJ1-5; D: -; DNA: TGTGCCAGCAGCTTCCCTTATCAGCCCCAGCATTTT; CDR3: CASSFPYQPQHF
V: TRBV30; size: few; J: TRBJ1-4; D: TRBD1; DNA: TGTGCCTGGACCCAGGGACAGACGAATGAAAAACTGTTTTTT; CDR3: CAWTQGQTNEKLFF
V: TRBV6-5; size: -; J: TRBJ2-2; D: TRBD2; DNA: TGTGCCAGCGCGCGGGAGGTGTACACCGGGGAGCTGTTTTTT; CDR3: CASAREVYTGELFF
V: TRBV4-1; size: -; J: TRBJ2-7; D: -; DNA: TGCGCCAGCAGCCAAGACATGGGGAGGAGCTCCTACGAGCAGTACTTC; CDR3: CASSQDMGRSSYEQYF
V: TRBV6-5; size: -; J: TRBJ2-4; D: TRBD1; DNA: TGTGCCAGCAGTTACCGGGGACAGGTGGGAAACATTCAGTACTTC; CDR3: CASSYRGQVGNIQYF
V: TRBV5-4; size: few; J: TRBJ2-7; D: -; DNA: TGTGCCAGCAGCGCATCCTGGGGGGTTAGGGACGAGCAGTACTTC; CDR3: CASSASWGVRDEQYF
V: TRBV28; size: -; J: TRBJ1-2; D: -; DNA: TGTGCCAGCAGTTTGCCCCGGTATGGCTACACCTTC; CDR3: CASSLPRYGYTF
V: TRBV18; size: -; J: TRBJ2-4; D: -; DNA: TGTGCCAGCTCACCACCGGGACTGGGTGGATGGGACATTCAGTACTTC; CDR3: CASSPPGLGGWDIQYF
V: TRBV11-2; size: few; J: TRBJ1-1; D: -; DNA: TGTGCCAGCAGCCCCTTAGGGGAGAACACTGAAGCTTTCTTT; CDR3: CASSPLGENTEAFF
V: TRBV9; size: once; J: TRBJ1-3; D: -; DNA: TGTGCCAGCAGCGTATCGGTTGGAAACACCATATATTTT; CDR3: CASSVSVGNTIYF
V: TRBV18; size: once; J: TRBJ2-7; D: TRBD1; DNA: TGTGCCAGCTCACTCCGGACAGGGGAGGTCGAGCAGTACTTC; CDR3: CASSLRTGEVEQYF
V: TRBV13; size: -; J: TRBJ1-2; D: -; DNA: TGTGCCAGCAGCCGCGGGGGGGGCAGATATTATGGCTACACCTTC; CDR3: CASSRGGGRYYGYTF
V: TRBV3-1/TRBV3-2; size: -; J: TRBJ2-1; D: TRBD2; DNA: TGTGCCAGCAGCCGTAGCGGGAGGGCAAGGTTCAATGAGCAGTTCTTC; CDR3: CASSRSGRARFNEQFF
V: TRBV19; size: few; J: TRBJ1-3; D: -; DNA: TGTGCCAGTAGGCAGCGGCCTGGAAACACCATATATTTT; CDR3: CASRQRPGNTIYF
V: TRBV7-2; size: once; J: TRBJ1-5; D: -; DNA: TGTGCCAGCAGCTTATATGGTCAGATCAATCAGCCCCAGCATTTT; CDR3: CASSLYGQINQPQHF
V: TRBV4-2; size: -; J: TRBJ2-7; D: -; DNA: TGTGCCAGCAGCCGACAACACTCCGGGACTTCCTCCTACGAGCAGTACTTC; CDR3: CASSRQHSGTSSYEQYF
V: TRBV7-9; size: once; J: TRBJ1-1; D: TRBD1; DNA: TGTGCCAGCAGCTGGGACAGGGAAGCTTTCTTT; CDR3: CASSWDREAFF
V: TRBV3-1/TRBV3-2; size: -; J: TRBJ2-2; D: -; DNA: TGTGCCAGCAGCCAGGAGGCCGGGGAGCTGTTTTTT; CDR3: CASSQEAGELFF
V: TRBV7-6; size: -; J: TRBJ2-1; D: -; DNA: TGTGCCAGCAGCCCTCGCGGAGGCAATGAGCAGTTCTTC; CDR3: CASSPRGGNEQFF